The 25 T cell receptor beta chains listed next were all sequenced from one sample in a study of OX40 agonist ivuxolimab in advanced cancers. The method was immunoSEQ multiplex PCR; TCRdb's version includes in-frame clones alone and lacks a portion of them. This table holds 45,000 to 65,000 clones, more than 80% found once. The sample consisted of CD4+ or CD8+ T cells sorted from blood, taken in a trial of the OX40 agonist ivuxolimab. All receptors derive from an adult with an advanced solid tumor such as melanoma, head and neck, liver or kidney cancer.

The V and J genes are TRBV5-4 and TRBJ2-3; D gene uncertain. Germline lookup yields CDR1 SGHNT and CDR2 YYREEE (reference sequence). This CDR3 has 15 residues. The ends were cut back, 4 bases at V and 2 bases at J, with 14 bases in the middle. DNA for the CDR3: TGTGCCAGCAGCGGTGCAGGACGGAACACAGATACGCAGTATTTT. Amino acids: CASSGAGRNTDTQYF.

This rearrangement joins TRBV10-3 to TRBJ1-1; no reliable D call. The CDR3 has 16 amino acids. Germline assignment: CDR1 ENHRY and CDR2 SYGVKD. V lost 7 bases, J lost 2 bases, and 20 bases lay in between. The CDR3: CAINPGDGTRNTEAFF. Here the CDR3 DNA reads TGTGCCATCAATCCGGGAGACGGAACGAGAAACACTGAAGCTTTCTTT.

The gene calls are TRBV14 and TRBJ1-2; D perhaps matches TRBD1 (5 bases). The V gene lost 3 bases and the J gene lost 7 bases, with 9 bases spanning the gap. The CDR3 is 12 amino acids. Germline assignment: CDR1 SGHDN and CDR2 FVKESK. CDR3 sequence (DNA): TGTGCCAGCAGCCAGGGACGGGCTGGCTACACCTTC. Translation gives CASSQGRAGYTF.

The CDR3, as DNA: TGTGCCAGCAGCCATGGAAATCAGCCCCAGCATTTT. This translates into CASSHGNQPQHF. J is TRBJ1-5 and V is TRBV5-6; D is undetermined. CDR1 and CDR2 from the germline V gene are SGHDT and YYEEEE. Trimming left V 4 bases short and J 4 bases short, with 6 bases between. The CDR3 has 12 residues.

This chain links TRBV10-3 with TRBJ2-6, with D perhaps matching TRBD1 or TRBD2 (5 bases each). Germline V gene sequence: CDR1 ENHRY, CDR2 SYGVKD. V was pared by 9 bases and J by 6 bases, with 18 bases between. The CDR3 extends over 15 amino acids. The CDR3 DNA follows: TGTGCCATACGCCCCGGGACCCAGGAGGCCAACGTCCTGACTTTC. Translation: CAIRPGTQEANVLTF.

The rearrangement uses TRBV7-3 and TRBJ2-2, with TRBD2 matching 8 bases. Unmatched junction bases numbered 7, after V lost 5 bases and J lost 2 bases. This CDR3 comprises 16 residues. Germline assignment: CDR1 SGHTA and CDR2 FQGTGA. In nucleotides, the CDR3 is TGTGCCAGCAGCACCCGGGGGGGCAGTAACACCGGGGAGCTGTTTTTT. Translation gives CASSTRGGSNTGELFF.

This rearrangement joins TRBV5-1 to TRBJ2-7; TRBD2 agrees at 7 bases. Losses at the gene ends were 3 bases for V and 5 bases for J; bases not matched to a gene: 5. The CDR3 spans 13 residues. From germline, CDR1 is SGHRS and CDR2 YFSETQ. Written as DNA, the CDR3 is TGCGCCAGCAGCTCGACTAGCAGCAACGAGCAGTACTTC. Translation gives CASSSTSSNEQYF.

This clone was detected once. V is TRBV14 and J is TRBJ2-3; the D gene is possibly TRBD2 (5 bases). The germline V gene encodes CDR1 SGHDN and CDR2 FVKESK. Trimming stripped 4 bases from V and 6 bases from J, with 11 bases between. The CDR3 totals 13 residues. Here the CDR3 reads CASSPVSADTQYF. The CDR3 DNA reads TGTGCCAGCAGCCCGGTTAGCGCCGATACGCAGTATTTT.

This clone was detected only once. The chain joins TRBV11-2 to TRBJ2-5; 10 bases align to TRBD2. Per the germline V gene, CDR1 is SGHAT and CDR2 is FQNNGV. Trimming took 1 base from V and 5 from J; bases not matched to a gene: 10. The CDR3 runs to 17 residues. The CDR3 is CASSLGERGGYEETQYF. CDR3 sequence (DNA): TGTGCCAGCAGCTTAGGGGAGCGGGGGGGCTACGAGGAGACCCAGTACTTC.

The chain carries TRBV28 and TRBJ2-3; perhaps D is TRBD1 or TRBD2 (5 bases each). There are 16 residues in the CDR3. V dropped 5 bases and J dropped 5 bases, with 20 bases sitting between them. Germline V lookup: CDR1 MDHEN, CDR2 SYDVKM. The CDR3: CASSQVPGPGGDTQYF. In nucleotides, the CDR3 is TGTGCCAGCAGTCAAGTTCCAGGGCCCGGAGGAGATACGCAGTATTTT.

The CDR3 sequence is CASSDWGGPYNEQFF. CDR3 bases: TGTGCCAGCAGTGATTGGGGGGGCCCCTACAATGAGCAGTTCTTC. J is TRBJ2-1 and V is TRBV6-4; D possibly corresponds to TRBD2 (7 bases). The CDR3 has 15 amino acids. Deletions cut 3 bases from V and 2 bases from J, with 11 bases between. Germline V CDR1 and CDR2: MRHNA, SNTAGT.

This chain joins TRBV4-1 and TRBJ1-1, with D hard to call. The CDR3 contains 14 residues. Germline V gene sequence: CDR1 MGHRA, CDR2 YSYEKL. Trimming removed 4 bases from V and 0 bases from J, with 9 bases in between. The CDR3 DNA is TGCGCCAGCAGCCGGACGGCTATGAACACTGAAGCTTTCTTT. Protein sequence: CASSRTAMNTEAFF.

This clone was observed a single time. The CDR3 region has the DNA TGTGCCAGCAGTCTCACGGCGGGGCACCACCTTAGCAATCAGCCCCAGCATTTT. Its translation: CASSLTAGHHLSNQPQHF. The chain is built from TRBV7-2 and TRBJ1-5; D may be TRBD1 (5 bases). V shed 6 bases and J shed 0 bases, with 21 bases lying between them. Germline lookup yields CDR1 SGHTA and CDR2 FQGNSA. This CDR3 is built from 18 residues.

This chain connects TRBV25-1 to TRBJ1-1; TRBD1 is a possible D gene (5 bases). CDR3 length: 15 amino acids. Between the trimmed V and J ends, which lost 3 bases and 3 bases, there was a span of 14 bases. CDR1 MGHDK and CDR2 SYGVNS come from the germline V gene. The CDR3 reads CASSDPRGRYTEAFF. In DNA, the CDR3 is TGTGCCAGCAGTGACCCGAGGGGCCGGTACACTGAAGCTTTCTTT.

This sequence joins TRBV13 and TRBJ2-7; D remains ambiguous. Germline V gene lookup returns CDR1 PRHDT and CDR2 FYEKMQ (reference sequence). The CDR3 is made up of 14 amino acids. The ends were cut back, 4 bases at V and 0 bases at J, with 10 bases in the middle. CDR3 DNA: TGTGCCAGCAGCTCCTCCAGGAGCTCCTACGAGCAGTACTTC. Residues: CASSSSRSSYEQYF.

This rearrangement joins TRBV2 to TRBJ1-2; TRBD1 might be the D (5 bases). Germline values: CDR1 SNHLY, CDR2 FYNNEI. The CDR3 covers 14 residues. The V and J ends lost 5 bases and 6 bases respectively, with 16 bases between them. DNA for the CDR3: TGTGCCAGCAGTTCATCCTCAGGGTACGATGGCTACACCTTC. It encodes CASSSSSGYDGYTF.

This clone was recorded once. The chain employs TRBV27 and TRBJ1-6, with D possibly TRBD1 on 5 matching bases. V was clipped by 5 bases and J by 9 bases, with 17 bases between them. Germline V gene data show CDR1 as MNHEY and CDR2 as SMNVEV (reference sequence). The CDR3 length is 15 residues. DNA for the CDR3: TGTGCCAGCAGTCAGACCGGGACCTTTGGTTCACCCCTCCACTTT. Translated, it gives CASSQTGTFGSPLHF.

The V gene is TRBV14, the J gene TRBJ1-1; D remains unclear. This CDR3 contains 13 residues. The V gene's germline CDR1 is SGHDN and CDR2 FVKESK. Trimming removed 0 bases at V and 11 bases at J, with 13 bases between. CDR3 nucleotide sequence: TGTGCCAGCAGCCAAGAGGAACACCTCGCGGCTTTCTTT. This translates into CASSQEEHLAAFF.

The chain carries TRBV9 and TRBJ2-1; 10 positions match TRBD2. V lost 0 bases and J lost 8; bases outside the gene matches: 5. The CDR3 totals 15 residues. Germline assignment: CDR1 SGDLS and CDR2 YYNGEE. The CDR3 DNA reads TGTGCCAGCAGCGTAGCTAGCGGGGGAAGAGATGAGCAGTTCTTC. This encodes CASSVASGGRDEQFF.

The chain couples TRBV9 to TRBJ1-6; D not certain. The CDR3 runs 13 residues. The germline V gene encodes CDR1 SGDLS and CDR2 YYNGEE. Trimming stripped 0 bases from V and 4 bases from J, with 2 bases between. The CDR3 reads CASSVAYNSPLHF. The CDR3 DNA is TGTGCCAGCAGCGTAGCGTATAATTCACCCCTCCACTTT.

The gene calls are TRBV6-1 and TRBJ1-5; D is uncertain. The germline V and J ends were trimmed by 0 bases and 1 base, with 10 bases remaining between them. This CDR3 has 16 amino acids. CDR1 MNHNS and CDR2 SASEGT come from the germline V gene. The CDR3 region is CASSEAWSASNQPQHF. The CDR3 DNA reads TGTGCCAGCAGTGAAGCGTGGTCAGCGAGCAATCAGCCCCAGCATTTT.

The chain carries TRBV5-1 and TRBJ1-2; perhaps TRBD1 as D (5 bases). The CDR3 sequence is 13 residues long. Germline V CDR1 and CDR2: SGHRS, YFSETQ. V gave up 4 bases and J gave up 6 bases, with 13 bases separating them. The CDR3 here is CASSAGEGNGYTF. The CDR3 bases are TGCGCCAGCAGCGCCGGTGAGGGGAATGGCTACACCTTC.

CDR3 sequence reads: CASSLFGLAVGSTDTQYF. CDR3 nucleotides: TGTGCCAGCAGCTTATTTGGCCTAGCGGTGGGGAGCACAGATACGCAGTATTTT. The chain employs TRBV13 and TRBJ2-3, with 7 bases matching TRBD2. CDR1 and CDR2 from the germline V gene are PRHDT and FYEKMQ (reference sequence). V shed 2 bases and J 0 bases; nucleotides not matched to a gene: 11. The CDR3 runs 18 residues. Filled out from reference TRBV13 and TRBJ2-3, the complete variable domain reads AAGVIQSPRHLIKEKRETATLKCYPIPRHDTVYWYQQGPGQDPQFLISFYEKMQSDKGSIPDRFSAQQFSDYHSELNMSSLELGDSALYFCASSLFGLAVGSTDTQYFGPGTRLTVL.

The chain combines TRBV2 with TRBJ1-2; a weak D match, TRBD1 (5 bases). Trimming cost V 1 base and J 4 bases, with 13 bases left between them. The V gene's germline CDR1 is SNHLY and CDR2 FYNNEI. The CDR3 has 15 amino acids. CDR3 region: CASSEGGELTYGYTF. The CDR3 coding sequence is TGTGCCAGCAGTGAAGGGGGGGAGCTAACCTATGGCTACACCTTC.

The gene calls are TRBV9 and TRBJ2-7, with 11 bases fitting TRBD2. V lost 0 bases to trimming and J lost 7 bases; unmatched junction nucleotides: 9. The germline V gene has CDR1 SGDLS and CDR2 YYNGEE. The CDR3 totals 16 residues. The CDR3 DNA reads as TGTGCCAGCAGCGTAGAAGTGACTAGCGGGGCTAGAGAGCAGTACTTC. Amino acid sequence: CASSVEVTSGAREQYF.